The clone carrying this T cell receptor (beta chain) was detected many times. The record originates from a study of molecular identifiers for immune sequencing clone quantification. Germline loops: CDR1 SGHTA, CDR2 FQGNSA. The V end lost 5 bases, the J end lost 9 bases, and 17 bases lay between the germline ends. The CDR3 totals 14 residues. Using its own MiXCR run on the PCR reads, TCRdb lists one record per CDR3 protein. The repertoire holds tens of thousands of distinct CDR3 sequences, with more than 35% as singletons. Sequencing used naive CD8+ T cells from blood, with Jurkat cell RNA spiked in. As to subset: FACS-sorted CD8+CD4-CCR7+CD45RA+ naive T cells. The receptor comes from a human donor in good health. Some libraries in this study had Jurkat cell RNA spiked in. This chain joins TRBV7-2 and TRBJ1-5, with D possibly being TRBD1 (6 bases). The DNA for the CDR3 is TGTGCCAGCAGCAACGGGGGGGCGCAGGTGCCCCAGCATTTT. Translated, it gives CASSNGGAQVPQHF. The full variable domain, in which reference TRBV7-2 and TRBJ1-5 provide the parts outside the CDR3, is GAGVSQSPSNKVTEKGKDVELRCDPISGHTALYWYRQSLGQGLEFLIYFQGNSAPDKSGLPSDRFSAERTGGSVSTLTIQRTQQEDSAVYLCASSNGGAQVPQHFGDGTRLSIL.